The rows below give T cell receptor beta chains drawn from one sample of a study of T cell repertoires in cytomegalovirus infection. TCRdb called the reads again in MiXCR, with one record for every CDR3 protein. The data contain more than 400,000 distinct CDR3 sequences, 26% of them singletons. Sequenced sample: PBMCs. Receptors were obtained from a human donor in good health (CMV status not recorded). Some clones in this sample may be carry-over from other donors' samples. The CDR3 runs from the conserved cysteine through the conserved F or W. D genes are given only for firm matches. For some rows the clone size is stated as once, few or many, or as a class when expanded; others skip it.

j_call | v_call | clone_size | d_call | cdr3_nt | cdr3_aa
TRBJ2-6 | TRBV30 | few | - | TGTGCCTGGTTGGAGAGACTCCGGAGCTCTGGGGCCAACGTCCTGACTTTC | CAWLERLRSSGANVLTF
TRBJ2-2 | TRBV12-3/TRBV12-4 | - | - | TGTGCCAGCAGTTTCATGCATTGGGTAGTGGAGACGAACACCGGGGAGCTGTTTTTT | CASSFMHWVVETNTGELFF
TRBJ1-2 | TRBV12-3/TRBV12-4 | - | - | TGTGCCAGCAGTCTAGGACCCTCGGGCGCCTATGGCTACACCTTC | CASSLGPSGAYGYTF
TRBJ2-1 | TRBV12-3/TRBV12-4 | few | TRBD2 | TGTGCCAGCAGTCCGAGGCCTAGCGGGAGGCATGAGCAGTTCTTC | CASSPRPSGRHEQFF
TRBJ2-5 | TRBV15 | - | - | TGTGCCACCAGCAGTCTGGGTGTTCGCGAGACCCAGTACTTC | CATSSLGVRETQYF
TRBJ2-7 | TRBV6-2/TRBV6-3 | - | - | TGTGCCAGCAGTTACGCGGAGGAGCAGTACTTC | CASSYAEEQYF
TRBJ2-1 | TRBV5-1 | - | - | TGCGCCAGCAGCCCGAGCTCTCGGGGCGCCTACAATGAGCAGTTCTTC | CASSPSSRGAYNEQFF
TRBJ2-3 | TRBV4-3 | - | TRBD2 | TGCGCCAGCAGCCAATCGGGAGGAGGCACAGATACGCAGTATTTT | CASSQSGGGTDTQYF
TRBJ2-3 | TRBV7-2 | many | TRBD2 | TGTGCCAGCAGCTCACTCGGGACTAGCGGGAGAGTCCTAGGGACAGATACGCAGTATTTT | CASSSLGTSGRVLGTDTQYF
TRBJ2-2 | TRBV19 | - | TRBD2 | TGTGCCAGTAGTGGGGAGGGCCGACACGCCGGGGAGCTGTTTTTT | CASSGEGRHAGELFF
TRBJ2-3 | TRBV6-5 | many | TRBD2 | TGTGCCAGTGGACTAGCGGGCACCACAGATACGCAGTATTTT | CASGLAGTTDTQYF
TRBJ1-1 | TRBV12-3/TRBV12-4 | few | TRBD1 | TGTGCCAGCATACTCTGGGGACAGCCGAACACTGAAGCTTTCTTT | CASILWGQPNTEAFF
TRBJ2-3 | TRBV12-5 | many | TRBD2 | TGTGCTAGTGGTTTGAGGACTAGCGGGATCGCAGATACGCAGTATTTT | CASGLRTSGIADTQYF
TRBJ2-7 | TRBV12-3/TRBV12-4 | - | - | TGTGCCAGCAGTCCGACAGGTGGGGCCTACGAGCAGTACTTC | CASSPTGGAYEQYF
TRBJ2-1 | TRBV6-2/TRBV6-3 | - | - | TGTGCCAGCAGTTACGCAGGTCTTTACAATGAGCAGTTCTTC | CASSYAGLYNEQFF
TRBJ2-1 | TRBV11-1 | - | - | TGTGCCAGCAGCTTTCACACATCCGATTACAATGAGCAGTTCTTC | CASSFHTSDYNEQFF
TRBJ2-3 | TRBV27 | - | - | TGTGCCAGCAGACGGAGGAGGGCCCTAACAGATACGCAGTATTTT | CASRRRRALTDTQYF
TRBJ1-5 | TRBV7-8 | many | - | TGTGCCAGCAGTCCGTACAATCAGCCCCAGCATTTT | CASSPYNQPQHF
TRBJ1-1 | TRBV7-6 | many | - | TGTGCCAGCAGCTTACAGCGGGGGGATGAAGCTTTCTTT | CASSLQRGDEAFF
TRBJ1-3 | TRBV11-2 | - | - | TGTGCCAGCAGCCCGATTCGGATCGGAAACACCATATATTTT | CASSPIRIGNTIYF
TRBJ1-3 | TRBV7-2 | few | TRBD1 | TGTGCCAGCAGCTTAACAGGGGGAGTCTCTGGAAACACCATATATTTT | CASSLTGGVSGNTIYF
TRBJ1-1 | TRBV20-1 | - | - | TGCAGTGCTAGAGACCGTCGGGGGTCTGTGGAAGCTTTCTTT | CSARDRRGSVEAFF
TRBJ1-2 | TRBV20-1 | - | - | TGCTGTGCGCAAAACGCTGCTAACTATGGCTACACCTTC | CCAQNAANYGYTF
TRBJ1-5 | TRBV7-2 | many | - | TGTGCCAGCAGCTTATTATGGAATCAGCCCCAGCATTTT | CASSLLWNQPQHF
TRBJ2-1 | TRBV28 | - | - | TGTGCCAGCAGTCGAGGGGCTTCCTACAATGAGCAGTTCTTC | CASSRGASYNEQFF
TRBJ2-2 | TRBV28 | few | TRBD1 | TGTGCCAGCAGTTTATGGGAGACAGGGGTACACACCGGGGAGCTGTTTTTT | CASSLWETGVHTGELFF
TRBJ1-2 | TRBV6-5 | - | - | TGTGCCAGCAGTTACGGTACCGGGGAAGGTGGCTACACCTTC | CASSYGTGEGGYTF
TRBJ2-1 | TRBV6-2/TRBV6-3 | few | - | TGTGCCAGCAGTTGCCCCTTGGGGACCGGGTACAATGAGCAGTTCTTC | CASSCPLGTGYNEQFF
TRBJ1-6 | TRBV11-2 | - | - | TGTGCCAGCAGCCCCCTATCGAGGGAAGAGGGATCACCCCTCCACTTT | CASSPLSREEGSPLHF
TRBJ1-3 | TRBV18 | - | TRBD1 | TGTGCCAGCTCACCAGGGACAGGGAAGGCCATATATTTT | CASSPGTGKAIYF
TRBJ2-2 | TRBV11-1 | many | TRBD1 | TGTGCCAGCAGCCCACAGGGGACGAACACCGGGGAGCTGTTTTTT | CASSPQGTNTGELFF
TRBJ2-5 | TRBV29-1 | - | - | TGCAGCGTTGAGGACGTGCAAGAGACCCAGTACTTC | CSVEDVQETQYF
TRBJ2-5 | TRBV7-9 | - | - | TGTGCCAGCAGTTTTACGACAAGCGGACAAGAGACCCAGTACTTC | CASSFTTSGQETQYF
TRBJ2-7 | TRBV20-1 | - | TRBD1 | TGCAGTGCCAGAGACAGGGGTTACTCCTACGAGCAGTACTTC | CSARDRGYSYEQYF
TRBJ2-3 | TRBV6-2/TRBV6-3 | few | TRBD2 | TGTGCCAGCAGCCAACTAGCGGGGTACTCAGATACGCAGTATTTT | CASSQLAGYSDTQYF
TRBJ1-2 | TRBV7-6 | many | TRBD1 | TGTGCCAGCAGCTTAGTTAAGGGGGCCGGGTATGGCTACACCTTC | CASSLVKGAGYGYTF
TRBJ1-1 | TRBV30 | few | - | TGTGCCTGGAGTGGCCTAATGAACACTGAAGCTTTCTTT | CAWSGLMNTEAFF
TRBJ1-2 | TRBV20-1 | - | - | TGCAGTGCTAGAAACGACCGGAAGGCGGGCTACACCTTC | CSARNDRKAGYTF
TRBJ1-1 | TRBV12-3/TRBV12-4 | - | - | TGTGCCGCGTCGTATGGGTCACTTGAAGCTTTCTTT | CAASYGSLEAFF
TRBJ2-1 | TRBV6-2/TRBV6-3 | few | - | TGTGCCAGCAGTCACCCCCAAGCGGGCTCCTACAATGAGCAGTTCTTC | CASSHPQAGSYNEQFF
TRBJ1-5 | TRBV27 | - | - | TGTGCCAGCAGCTACTCCTTATTTCAGCCCCAGCATTTT | CASSYSLFQPQHF
TRBJ2-7 | TRBV29-1 | - | - | TGCAGCGTTCTTTGTCAGGGGATGCTTTTGGTGGGGATAGGGTCCTACGAGCAGTACTTC | CSVLCQGMLLVGIGSYEQYF
TRBJ2-1 | TRBV7-3 | many | TRBD1 | TGTGCCAGCAGCTTTGAACAGGGGTTGGGCAATGAGCAGTTCTTC | CASSFEQGLGNEQFF
TRBJ2-3 | TRBV5-1 | - | TRBD2 | TGCGCCAGCAGTCGGGACGGCGGGAGTACCACAGATACGCAGTATTTT | CASSRDGGSTTDTQYF
TRBJ2-1 | TRBV6-1 | few | - | TGTGCCAGCAGCCTCCTACGGAGCTCCTACAATGAGCAGTTCTTC | CASSLLRSSYNEQFF
TRBJ2-5 | TRBV5-5 | - | - | TGTGCCAGCAGCTTGATAGTAGGGACGACGAGGGAGACCCAGTACTTC | CASSLIVGTTRETQYF
TRBJ1-2 | TRBV6-1 | few | TRBD1 | TGTGCCAGCAGTCACCCGGACAGGGGGGGTGGCTACACCTTC | CASSHPDRGGGYTF
TRBJ2-1 | TRBV10-2 | few | TRBD2 | TGCGCCAGCAGCCCTGGGACTAGCGGGAGGCCCATTGAGCAGTTCTTC | CASSPGTSGRPIEQFF
TRBJ2-3 | TRBV29-1 | - | - | TGCAGCGTTGACAACAGCCTCACAGATACGCAGTATTTT | CSVDNSLTDTQYF
TRBJ2-1 | TRBV7-3 | - | - | TGTGCCAGCTCTCCCGCCGGAACAGTTTCTATTGAGCAGTTCTTC | CASSPAGTVSIEQFF
TRBJ1-2 | TRBV7-2 | few | TRBD1 | TGTGCCAGCAGCCCGGACGGGACAGCTAACTATGGCTACACCTTC | CASSPDGTANYGYTF
TRBJ1-2 | TRBV12-3/TRBV12-4 | many | TRBD1 | TGTGCCAGCAGTTCCTCGGGGACAGGGGGTAACTATGGCTACACCTTC | CASSSSGTGGNYGYTF
TRBJ1-4 | TRBV7-2 | many | TRBD1 | TGTGCCAGCAGCTTAGGGACAGGGAATGAAAAACTGTTTTTT | CASSLGTGNEKLFF